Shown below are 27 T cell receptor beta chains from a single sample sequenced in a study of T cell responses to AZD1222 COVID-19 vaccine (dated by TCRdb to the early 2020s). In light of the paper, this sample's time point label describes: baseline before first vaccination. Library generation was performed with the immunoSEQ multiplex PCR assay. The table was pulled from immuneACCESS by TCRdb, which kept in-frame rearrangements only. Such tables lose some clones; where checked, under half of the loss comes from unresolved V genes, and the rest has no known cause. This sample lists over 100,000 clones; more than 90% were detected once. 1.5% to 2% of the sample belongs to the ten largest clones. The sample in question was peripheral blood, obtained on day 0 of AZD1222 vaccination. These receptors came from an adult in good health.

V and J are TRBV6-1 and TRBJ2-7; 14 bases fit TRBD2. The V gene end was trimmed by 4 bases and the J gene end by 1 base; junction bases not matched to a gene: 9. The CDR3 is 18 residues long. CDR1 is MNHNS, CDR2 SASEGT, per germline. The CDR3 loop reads CASSGPGTSGRLSYEQYF. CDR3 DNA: TGTGCCAGCAGTGGACCCGGGACTAGCGGGAGACTATCCTACGAGCAGTACTTC.

CDR3 DNA: TGTGCCAGTAGTATACAGGGGGCCCGAACTGAAGCTTTCTTT. It specifies CASSIQGARTEAFF. The rearrangement joins TRBV19 to TRBJ1-1; the match to TRBD1 covers 8 bases. Germline V gene lookup returns CDR1 LNHDA and CDR2 SQIVND (reference sequence). The CDR3 is made up of 14 amino acids. J lost 5 bases, V lost 2 bases, and 4 bases had no gene match.

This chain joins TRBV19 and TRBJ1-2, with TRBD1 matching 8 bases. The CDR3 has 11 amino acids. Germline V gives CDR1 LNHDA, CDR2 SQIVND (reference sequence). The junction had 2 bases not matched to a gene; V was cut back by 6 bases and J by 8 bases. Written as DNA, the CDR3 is TGTGCCAGTAGCAGGGGGCGCGGCTACACCTTC. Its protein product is CASSRGRGYTF.

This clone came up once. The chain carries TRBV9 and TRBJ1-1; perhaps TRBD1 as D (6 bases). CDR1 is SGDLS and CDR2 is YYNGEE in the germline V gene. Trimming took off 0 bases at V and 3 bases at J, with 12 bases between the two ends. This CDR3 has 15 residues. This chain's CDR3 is CASSVGWGHDTEAFF. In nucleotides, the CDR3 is TGTGCCAGCAGCGTAGGTTGGGGGCACGACACTGAAGCTTTCTTT.

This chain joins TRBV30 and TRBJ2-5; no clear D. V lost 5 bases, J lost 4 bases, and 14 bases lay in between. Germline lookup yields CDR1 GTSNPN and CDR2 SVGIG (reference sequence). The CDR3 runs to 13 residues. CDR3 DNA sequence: TGTGCCTGGGCACCATCCGGGCGAGAGACCCAGTACTTC. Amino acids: CAWAPSGRETQYF.

For the CDR3, the DNA is TGTGCCTGGAGTGTACGTGACCCGGGACAGGCCTTAGGCGGGCAGTACTTC. Translated, it gives CAWSVRDPGQALGGQYF. The V gene is TRBV30, the J gene TRBJ2-7; 8 bases align to TRBD1. Looked up from germline, CDR1 is GTSNPN and CDR2 is SVGIG (reference sequence). The J segment lost 9 bases and the V segment lost 0 bases, leaving 19 bases of the junction unmatched. This CDR3 has 17 residues.

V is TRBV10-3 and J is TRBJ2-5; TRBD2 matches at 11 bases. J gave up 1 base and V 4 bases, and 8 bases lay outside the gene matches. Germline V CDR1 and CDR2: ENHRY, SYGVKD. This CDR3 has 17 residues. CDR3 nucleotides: TGTGCCATCAGTGGTGGGGCTAGCGGGGGGCCCCAAGAGACCCAGTACTTC. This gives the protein CAISGGASGGPQETQYF.

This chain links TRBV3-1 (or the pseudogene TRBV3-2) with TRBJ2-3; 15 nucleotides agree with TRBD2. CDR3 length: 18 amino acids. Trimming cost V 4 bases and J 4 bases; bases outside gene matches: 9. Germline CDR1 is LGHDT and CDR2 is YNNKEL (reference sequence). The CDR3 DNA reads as TGTGCCAGCAGCCTGCTATCCGGACTAGCGGGAGGGGCAGATACGCAGTATTTT. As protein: CASSLLSGLAGGADTQYF.

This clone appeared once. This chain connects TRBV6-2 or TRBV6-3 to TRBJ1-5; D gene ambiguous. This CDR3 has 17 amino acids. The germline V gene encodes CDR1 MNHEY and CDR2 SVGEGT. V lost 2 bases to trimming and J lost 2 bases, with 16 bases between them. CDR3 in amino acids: CASSYPRRWEGNQPQHF. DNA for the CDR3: TGTGCCAGCAGTTACCCAAGACGGTGGGAGGGCAATCAGCCCCAGCATTTT.

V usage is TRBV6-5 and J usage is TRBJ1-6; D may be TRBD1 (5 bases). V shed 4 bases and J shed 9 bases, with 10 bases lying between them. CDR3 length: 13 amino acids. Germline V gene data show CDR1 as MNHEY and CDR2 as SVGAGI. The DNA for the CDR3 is TGTGCCAGCAGTTCGAGTGGGGGTTCACCCCTCCACTTT. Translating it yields CASSSSGGSPLHF.

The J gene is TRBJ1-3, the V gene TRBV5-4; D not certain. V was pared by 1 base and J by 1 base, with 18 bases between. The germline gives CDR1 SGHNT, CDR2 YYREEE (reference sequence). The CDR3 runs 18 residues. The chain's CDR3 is CASSLRVATVFSGNTIYF. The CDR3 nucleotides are TGTGCCAGCAGCTTGCGGGTCGCCACCGTCTTTTCTGGAAACACCATATATTTT.

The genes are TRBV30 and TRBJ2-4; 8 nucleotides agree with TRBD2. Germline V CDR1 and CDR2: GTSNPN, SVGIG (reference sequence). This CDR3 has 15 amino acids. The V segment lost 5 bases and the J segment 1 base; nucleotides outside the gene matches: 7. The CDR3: CAWGIAGSAKNIQYF. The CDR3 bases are TGTGCCTGGGGGATAGCGGGGTCGGCCAAAAACATTCAGTACTTC.

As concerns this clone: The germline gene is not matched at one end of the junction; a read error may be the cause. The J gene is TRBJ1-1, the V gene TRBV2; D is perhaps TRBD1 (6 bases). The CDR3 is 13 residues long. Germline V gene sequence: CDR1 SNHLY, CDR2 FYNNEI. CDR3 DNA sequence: TGTGCCAGCAGACAGGGACGGAACGCTGAAGCTTTCTTT. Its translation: CASRQGRNAEAFF.

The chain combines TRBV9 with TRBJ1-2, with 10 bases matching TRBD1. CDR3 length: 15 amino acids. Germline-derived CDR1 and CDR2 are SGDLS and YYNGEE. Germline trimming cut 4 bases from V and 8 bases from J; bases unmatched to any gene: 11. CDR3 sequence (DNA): TGTGCCAGCAGCTACGCCGGACAGGGGGTGGGCGGCTACACCTTC. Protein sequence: CASSYAGQGVGGYTF.

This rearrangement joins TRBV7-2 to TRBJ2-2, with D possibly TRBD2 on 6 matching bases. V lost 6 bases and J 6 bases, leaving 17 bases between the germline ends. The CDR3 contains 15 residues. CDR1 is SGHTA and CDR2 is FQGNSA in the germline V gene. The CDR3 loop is CASSLVAGRAGELFF. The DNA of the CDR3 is TGTGCCAGCAGTCTTGTGGCGGGGAGAGCCGGGGAGCTGTTTTTT.

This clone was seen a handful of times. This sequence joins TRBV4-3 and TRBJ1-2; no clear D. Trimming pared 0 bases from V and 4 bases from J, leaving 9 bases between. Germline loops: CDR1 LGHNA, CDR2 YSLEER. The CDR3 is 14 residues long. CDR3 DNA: TGCGCCAGCAGCCAAGATGAACACTTCTATGGCTACACCTTC. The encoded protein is CASSQDEHFYGYTF.

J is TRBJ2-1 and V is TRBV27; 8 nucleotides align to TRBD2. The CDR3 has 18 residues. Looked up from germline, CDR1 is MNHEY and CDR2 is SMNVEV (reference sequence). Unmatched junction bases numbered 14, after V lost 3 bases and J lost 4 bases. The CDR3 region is CASSFHRPAGVGYNEQFF. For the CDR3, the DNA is TGTGCCAGCAGTTTTCATCGCCCAGCGGGAGTGGGGTACAATGAGCAGTTCTTC.

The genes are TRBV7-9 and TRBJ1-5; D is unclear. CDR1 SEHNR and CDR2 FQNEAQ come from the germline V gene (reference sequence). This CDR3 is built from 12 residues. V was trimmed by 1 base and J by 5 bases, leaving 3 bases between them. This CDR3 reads CASSLGDQPQHF. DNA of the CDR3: TGTGCCAGCAGCTTAGGGGATCAGCCCCAGCATTTT.

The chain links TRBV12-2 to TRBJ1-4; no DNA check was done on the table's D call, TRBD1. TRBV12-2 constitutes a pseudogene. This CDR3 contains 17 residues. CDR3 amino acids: CASRLEGNTGNSEKLFF. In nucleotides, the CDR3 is TGTGCAAGTCGCTTAGAGGGAAACACAGGGAACAGCGAAAAACTGTTTTTT.

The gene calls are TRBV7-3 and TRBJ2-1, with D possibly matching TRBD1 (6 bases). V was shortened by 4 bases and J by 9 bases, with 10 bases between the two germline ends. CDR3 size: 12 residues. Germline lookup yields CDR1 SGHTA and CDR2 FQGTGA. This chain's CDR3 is CASSSGAGEQFF. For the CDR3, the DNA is TGTGCCAGCAGCTCAGGGGCCGGTGAGCAGTTCTTC.

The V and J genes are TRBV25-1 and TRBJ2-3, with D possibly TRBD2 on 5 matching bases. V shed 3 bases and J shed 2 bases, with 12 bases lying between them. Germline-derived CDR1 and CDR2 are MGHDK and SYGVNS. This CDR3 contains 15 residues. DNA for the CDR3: TGTGCCAGCAGTGACATAAGGACTTACACAGATACGCAGTATTTT. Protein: CASSDIRTYTDTQYF.

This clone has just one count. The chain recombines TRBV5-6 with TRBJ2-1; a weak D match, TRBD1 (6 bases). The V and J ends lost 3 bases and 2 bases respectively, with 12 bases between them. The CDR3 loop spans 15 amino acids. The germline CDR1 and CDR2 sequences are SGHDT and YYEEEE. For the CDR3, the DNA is TGTGCCAGCAGCTCGGCAGGGGTTACCTACAATGAGCAGTTCTTC. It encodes CASSSAGVTYNEQFF.

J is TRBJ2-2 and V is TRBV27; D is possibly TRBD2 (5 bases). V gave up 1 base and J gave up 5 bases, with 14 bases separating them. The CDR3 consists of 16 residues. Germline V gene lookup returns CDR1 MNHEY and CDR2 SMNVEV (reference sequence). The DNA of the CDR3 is TGTGCCAGCAGTTTATTTATCGGGGTAGTGACCGGGGAGCTGTTTTTT. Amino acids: CASSLFIGVVTGELFF.

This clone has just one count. Here the CDR3 reads CASSRTSGGNIQYF. The CDR3 bases are TGTGCCAGCAGCCGGACGTCAGGGGGCAACATTCAGTACTTC. This chain uses TRBV13 with TRBJ2-4, with 8 nucleotides matching TRBD1. CDR1 and CDR2 (germline): PRHDT, FYEKMQ (reference sequence). The junction had 7 bases not matched to a gene; V was cut back by 5 bases and J by 7 bases. The CDR3 totals 14 residues.

The CDR3 DNA reads TGCGCCAGCAGCCAGGGGGGGGATAGCAATCAGCCCCAGCATTTT. It is translated as CASSQGGDSNQPQHF. The chain combines TRBV4-3 with TRBJ1-5, with D possibly matching TRBD1 (5 bases). V shed 3 bases and J shed 0 bases, with 9 bases lying between them. CDR3 length: 15 amino acids. CDR1 is LGHNA and CDR2 is YSLEER in the germline V gene.

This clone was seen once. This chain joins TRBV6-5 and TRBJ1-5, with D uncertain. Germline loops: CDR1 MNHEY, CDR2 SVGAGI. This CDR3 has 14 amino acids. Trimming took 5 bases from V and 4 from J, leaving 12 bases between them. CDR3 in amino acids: CASSTLDGNQPQHF. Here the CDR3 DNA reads TGTGCCAGCAGTACGCTAGACGGTAATCAGCCCCAGCATTTT.

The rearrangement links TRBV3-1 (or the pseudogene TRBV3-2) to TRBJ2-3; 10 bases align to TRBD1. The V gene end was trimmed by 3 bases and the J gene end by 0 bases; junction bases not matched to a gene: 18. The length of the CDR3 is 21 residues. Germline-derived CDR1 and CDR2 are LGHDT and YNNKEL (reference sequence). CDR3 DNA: TGTGCCAGCAGCCAGACAGCAACCGGGACAGGGGACGGCACTAGCACAGATACGCAGTATTTT. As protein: CASSQTATGTGDGTSTDTQYF.